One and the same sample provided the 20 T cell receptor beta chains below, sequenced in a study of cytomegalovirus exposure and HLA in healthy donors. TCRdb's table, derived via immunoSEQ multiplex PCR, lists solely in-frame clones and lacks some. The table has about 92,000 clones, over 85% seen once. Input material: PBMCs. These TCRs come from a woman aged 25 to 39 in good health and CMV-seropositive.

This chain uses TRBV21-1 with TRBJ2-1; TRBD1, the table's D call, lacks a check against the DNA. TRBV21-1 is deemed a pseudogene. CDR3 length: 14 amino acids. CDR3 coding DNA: TGTGCCAGCAGCACCCCAAGACAGTACAATGAGCAGTTCTTC. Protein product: CASSTPRQYNEQFF.

CDR3 DNA sequence: TGTGCCAGCAGCGTACTATGGGACTCTTCCACAGATACGCAGTATTTT. Protein product: CASSVLWDSSTDTQYF. V and J are TRBV9 and TRBJ2-3, with TRBD2 as a possible D gene (6 bases). The length of the CDR3 is 16 residues. Trimming pared 1 base from V and 2 bases from J, leaving 14 bases between. CDR1 is SGDLS and CDR2 is YYNGEE in the germline V gene.

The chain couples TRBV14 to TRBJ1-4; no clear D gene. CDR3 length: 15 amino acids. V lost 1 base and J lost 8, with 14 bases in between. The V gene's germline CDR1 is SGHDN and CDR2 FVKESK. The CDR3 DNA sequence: TGTGCCAGCAGCCAAGGAGGATCCCTTTCGGAAAAACTGTTTTTT. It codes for CASSQGGSLSEKLFF.

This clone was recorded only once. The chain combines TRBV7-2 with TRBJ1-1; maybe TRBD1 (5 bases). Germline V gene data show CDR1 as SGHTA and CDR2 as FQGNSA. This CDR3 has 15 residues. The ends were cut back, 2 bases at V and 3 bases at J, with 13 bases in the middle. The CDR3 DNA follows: TGTGCCAGCAGCTTACGCGGCTGGGGGGACACTGAAGCTTTCTTT. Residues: CASSLRGWGDTEAFF.

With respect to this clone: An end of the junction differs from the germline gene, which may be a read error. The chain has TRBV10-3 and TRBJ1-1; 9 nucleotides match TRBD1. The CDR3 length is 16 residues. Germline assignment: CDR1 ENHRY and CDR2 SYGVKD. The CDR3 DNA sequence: TGTGCCATCAGTGGAAGTCCCGGGACAGGGAACCCTGAAGCTTTCTTT. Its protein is CAISGSPGTGNPEAFF.

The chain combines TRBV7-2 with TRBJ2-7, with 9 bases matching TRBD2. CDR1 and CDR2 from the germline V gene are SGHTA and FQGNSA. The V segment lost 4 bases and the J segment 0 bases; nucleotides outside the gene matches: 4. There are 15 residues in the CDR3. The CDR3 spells CASSSLAGLSYEQYF. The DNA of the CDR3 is TGTGCCAGCAGCTCTCTAGCGGGGCTCTCCTACGAGCAGTACTTC.

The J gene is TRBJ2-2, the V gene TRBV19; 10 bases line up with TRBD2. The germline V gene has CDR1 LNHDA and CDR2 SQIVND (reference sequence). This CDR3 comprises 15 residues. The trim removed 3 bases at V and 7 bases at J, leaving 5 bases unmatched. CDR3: CASSILAGANGELFF. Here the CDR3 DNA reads TGTGCCAGTAGTATTCTAGCGGGAGCTAACGGGGAGCTGTTTTTT.

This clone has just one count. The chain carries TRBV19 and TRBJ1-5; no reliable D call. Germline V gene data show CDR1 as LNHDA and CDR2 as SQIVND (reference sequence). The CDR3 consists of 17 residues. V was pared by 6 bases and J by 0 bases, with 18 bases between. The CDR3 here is CASRLLRAGYSNQPQHF. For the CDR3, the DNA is TGTGCCAGTAGACTTCTTCGGGCGGGTTATAGCAATCAGCCCCAGCATTTT.

This chain's CDR3 is CASGRYLAAESTDTQYF. CDR3 bases: TGTGCCAGCGGACGCTACTTAGCGGCCGAGAGCACAGATACGCAGTATTTT. J is TRBJ2-3 and V is TRBV5-6, with a weak D call TRBD2 (6 bases). Deletions cut 7 bases from V and 0 bases from J, with 21 bases between. Germline CDR1 and CDR2: SGHDT and YYEEEE. The CDR3 contains 17 residues.

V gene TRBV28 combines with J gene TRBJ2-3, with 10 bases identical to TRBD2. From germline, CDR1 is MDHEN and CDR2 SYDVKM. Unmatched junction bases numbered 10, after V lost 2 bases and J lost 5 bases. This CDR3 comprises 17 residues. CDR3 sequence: CASSLNWLAGEIDTQYF. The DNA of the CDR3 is TGTGCCAGCAGTTTAAATTGGCTAGCGGGAGAGATAGATACGCAGTATTTT.

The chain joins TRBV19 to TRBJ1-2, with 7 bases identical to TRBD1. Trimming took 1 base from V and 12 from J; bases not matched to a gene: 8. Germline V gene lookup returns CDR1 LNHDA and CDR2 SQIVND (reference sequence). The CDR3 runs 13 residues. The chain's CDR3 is CASSIVQGEADTF. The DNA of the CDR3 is TGTGCCAGTAGTATAGTGCAGGGGGAGGCGGACACCTTC.

The CDR3 here is CASSIGINNEQFF. The CDR3 DNA reads as TGTGCCAGCAGCATCGGGATAAACAATGAGCAGTTCTTC. This rearrangement joins TRBV6-5 to TRBJ2-1; D is possibly TRBD2 (5 bases). Trimming removed 6 bases from V and 5 bases from J, with 11 bases in between. This CDR3 is 13 amino acids long. Germline V gene data show CDR1 as MNHEY and CDR2 as SVGAGI.

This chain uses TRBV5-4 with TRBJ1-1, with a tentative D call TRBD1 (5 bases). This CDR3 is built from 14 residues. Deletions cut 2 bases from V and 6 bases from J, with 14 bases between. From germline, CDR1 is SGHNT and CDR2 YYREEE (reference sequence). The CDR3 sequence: CASSLWGGDPEAFF. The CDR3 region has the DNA TGTGCCAGCAGCTTATGGGGGGGGGACCCTGAAGCTTTCTTT.

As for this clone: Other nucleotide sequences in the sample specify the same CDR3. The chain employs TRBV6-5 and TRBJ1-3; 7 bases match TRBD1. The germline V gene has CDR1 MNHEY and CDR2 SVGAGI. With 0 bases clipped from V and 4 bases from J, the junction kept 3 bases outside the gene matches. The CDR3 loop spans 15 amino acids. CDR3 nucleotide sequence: TGTGCCAGCAGTTACTCGACAGGGAGCGGAAACACCATATATTTT. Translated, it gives CASSYSTGSGNTIYF.

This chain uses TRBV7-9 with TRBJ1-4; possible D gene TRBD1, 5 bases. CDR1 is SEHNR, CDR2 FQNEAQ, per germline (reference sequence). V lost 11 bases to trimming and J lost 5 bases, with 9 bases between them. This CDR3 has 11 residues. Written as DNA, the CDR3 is TGTGCCGGGGGGGAGAATGAAAAACTGTTTTTT. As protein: CAGGENEKLFF.

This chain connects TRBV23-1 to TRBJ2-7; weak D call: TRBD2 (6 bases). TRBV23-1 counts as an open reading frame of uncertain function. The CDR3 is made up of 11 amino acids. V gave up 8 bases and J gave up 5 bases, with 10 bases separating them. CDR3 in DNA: TGCGCCAGCGGGACTCTCGACGAGCAGTACTTC. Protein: CASGTLDEQYF.

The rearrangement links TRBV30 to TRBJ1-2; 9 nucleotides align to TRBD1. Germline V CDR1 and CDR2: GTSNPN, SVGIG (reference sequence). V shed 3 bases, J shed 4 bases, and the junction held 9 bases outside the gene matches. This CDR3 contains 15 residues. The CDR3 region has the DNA TGTGCCTGGAGCGCAACAACAGGGGGCGGCTATGGCTACACCTTC. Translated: CAWSATTGGGYGYTF.

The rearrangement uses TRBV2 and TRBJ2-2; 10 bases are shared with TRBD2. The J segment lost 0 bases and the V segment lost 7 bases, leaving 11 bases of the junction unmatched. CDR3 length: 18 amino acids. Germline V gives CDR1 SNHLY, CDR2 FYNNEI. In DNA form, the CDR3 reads TGTGCCAGCACCCTCCGGGTACTAGCGGGATCGAACACCGGGGAGCTGTTTTTT. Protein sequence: CASTLRVLAGSNTGELFF.

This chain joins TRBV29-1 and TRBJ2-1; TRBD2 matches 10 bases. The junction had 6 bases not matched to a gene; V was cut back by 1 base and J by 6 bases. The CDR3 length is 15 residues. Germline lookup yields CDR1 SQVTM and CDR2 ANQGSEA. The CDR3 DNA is TGCAGCGTTGAAGGACCCCAGCGGGAGGGCAATGAGCAGTTCTTC. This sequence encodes CSVEGPQREGNEQFF.

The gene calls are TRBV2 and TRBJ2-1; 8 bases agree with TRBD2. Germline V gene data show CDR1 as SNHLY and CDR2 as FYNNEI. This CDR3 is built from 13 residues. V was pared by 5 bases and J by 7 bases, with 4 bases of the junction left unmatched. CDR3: CASSSQRENEQFF. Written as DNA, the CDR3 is TGTGCCAGCAGTAGTCAGCGGGAGAATGAGCAGTTCTTC.